Listed here are 22 T cell receptor beta chains from one sample, sequenced in a study of cytomegalovirus exposure and HLA in healthy donors (dated by TCRdb to the late 2010s). Library method: the immunoSEQ multiplex PCR assay. For the multiplex PCR, a mixture combining 60 forward primers for TCR Vbeta segments and 13 reverse primers for TCR Jbeta segments was used. Imported from immuneACCESS, the table was reduced by TCRdb to in-frame sequences with V and J called. These copies leave out some clones; in studies compared against another copy, an unresolved V gene accounts for under half, and the cause of the remainder is not known. The sample table lists over 130,000 clones, just under 65% of them with a count of one. The ten largest clonotypes hold 6% to 8.5% of the sample. Sequenced input: PBMCs. The source is a woman aged 60-70 years in good health and CMV-seropositive.

The chain combines TRBV4-3 with TRBJ1-2; D is unresolved. Per the germline V gene, CDR1 is LGHNA and CDR2 is YSLEER. The germline V and J ends were trimmed by 0 bases and 3 bases, with 17 bases remaining between them. This CDR3 contains 17 residues. Written as DNA, the CDR3 is TGCGCCAGCAGCCAAGATAGCAGACGTGCGAGGGACTATGGCTACACCTTC. Translation: CASSQDSRRARDYGYTF.

The CDR3 sequence is CASSPGTSVGNEQFF. The CDR3 DNA follows: TGTGCCAGCAGCCCCGGGACTAGTGTGGGGAATGAGCAGTTCTTC. The J gene is TRBJ2-1, the V gene TRBV28; 8 positions match TRBD2. The V and J ends lost 6 bases and 7 bases, in that order; junction bases with no gene match: 11. Germline V gene data show CDR1 as MDHEN and CDR2 as SYDVKM. The CDR3 extends over 15 amino acids.

The V gene is TRBV6-1, the J gene TRBJ2-7; TRBD1 aligns across 9 bases. Germline V gene data show CDR1 as MNHNS and CDR2 as SASEGT. The CDR3 has 15 residues. The ends lost 2 bases at V and 4 bases at J; junction bases unmatched: 6. The chain's CDR3 is CASSETTGGAYEQYF. CDR3 nucleotide sequence: TGTGCCAGCAGTGAAACTACAGGGGGCGCGTACGAGCAGTACTTC.

The chain carries TRBV27 and TRBJ2-5; TRBD1 matches at 7 bases. Per the germline V gene, CDR1 is MNHEY and CDR2 is SMNVEV (reference sequence). With 6 bases clipped from V and 1 base from J, the junction kept 5 bases outside the gene matches. This CDR3 is built from 14 residues. The CDR3 DNA sequence: TGTGCCAGCAGCCCCCGGACAGGCCAAGAGACCCAGTACTTC. Amino acids: CASSPRTGQETQYF.

This rearrangement joins TRBV6-1 to TRBJ1-4; 9 bases fit TRBD1. In germline, CDR1 is MNHNS, CDR2 SASEGT. V shed 1 base and J 7 bases; nucleotides not matched to a gene: 13. The CDR3 is made up of 18 amino acids. CDR3 residues: CASSEELVRGDRVEKLFF. The CDR3 DNA sequence: TGTGCCAGCAGTGAAGAATTGGTTAGGGGGGACAGGGTTGAAAAACTGTTTTTT.

This sequence joins TRBV30 and TRBJ2-1; 9 bases align to TRBD2. J was trimmed by 10 bases and V by 1 base; bases with no gene match: 11. The CDR3 spans 15 residues. Germline V gene lookup returns CDR1 GTSNPN and CDR2 SVGIG (reference sequence). CDR3 residues: CAWSAGTSWLGEQFF. The CDR3 coding sequence is TGTGCCTGGAGTGCCGGGACTAGCTGGCTGGGAGAGCAGTTCTTC.

The V call is TRBV10-3, the J call TRBJ2-2, with a tentative D call TRBD2 (6 bases). CDR3 length: 13 residues. V lost 11 bases and J 3 bases, leaving 13 bases between the germline ends. The V gene's germline CDR1 is ENHRY and CDR2 SYGVKD. The CDR3 nucleotides are TGTGCCGTCCGGGACTCCTACACCGGGGAGCTGTTTTTT. This sequence encodes CAVRDSYTGELFF.

This rearrangement joins TRBV27 to TRBJ2-5; TRBD1 is a possible D gene (6 bases). The CDR3 length is 14 residues. Germline CDR1 MNHEY, CDR2 SMNVEV (reference sequence). Trimming pared 5 bases from V and 2 bases from J, leaving 12 bases between. CDR3 in DNA: TGTGCCAGCAGTCTGCCGGGACATCAAGAGACCCAGTACTTC. Its translation: CASSLPGHQETQYF.

The chain joins TRBV29-1 to TRBJ2-2, with 7 bases lining up with TRBD2. V lost 5 bases and J lost 5; bases outside the gene matches: 2. Germline V gives CDR1 SQVTM, CDR2 ANQGSEA. This CDR3 is 12 amino acids long. The CDR3 DNA sequence: TGCAGCGTTTTTAGCGGGACCGGGGAGCTGTTTTTT. As protein: CSVFSGTGELFF.

Worth noting for this clone: One end of the junction varies from germline; a read error may be responsible. J is TRBJ2-5 and V is TRBV7-2; D perhaps matches TRBD1 (5 bases). The CDR3 sequence is 11 residues long. CDR1 is SGHTA, CDR2 FQGNSA, per germline. CDR3 DNA sequence: TGTGCCAGCAGCTTGAGACAGACCCAATACTTC. Its protein is CASSLRQTQYF.

The gene calls are TRBV28 and TRBJ2-7; D possibly corresponds to TRBD1 (5 bases). The V and J ends lost 5 bases and 4 bases respectively, with 18 bases between them. The CDR3 spans 15 residues. Per the germline V gene, CDR1 is MDHEN and CDR2 is SYDVKM. Here the CDR3 reads CASSSLRETYYEQYF. The CDR3 DNA reads TGTGCCAGCAGTAGCCTCAGGGAAACCTATTACGAGCAGTACTTC.

The V call is TRBV5-1, the J call TRBJ2-1; 8 bases line up with TRBD2. The CDR3 consists of 15 residues. Germline V gene sequence: CDR1 SGHRS, CDR2 YFSETQ. Germline trimming cut 4 bases from V and 0 bases from J; bases unmatched to any gene: 3. The CDR3 DNA follows: TGCGCCAGCAGCCTTCTAGCGGGCTCCTACAATGAGCAGTTCTTC. Its translation: CASSLLAGSYNEQFF.

The chain carries TRBV7-8 and TRBJ1-5; 8 bases match TRBD1. Germline V gene lookup returns CDR1 SGHVS and CDR2 FQNEAQ. The V segment lost 1 base and the J segment 5 bases; nucleotides outside the gene matches: 4. The CDR3 consists of 15 residues. The CDR3 protein is CASSLEQGGHQPQHF. CDR3 coding DNA: TGTGCCAGCAGCTTAGAACAGGGGGGACATCAGCCCCAGCATTTT.

The V and J genes are TRBV5-1 and TRBJ2-5; 10 positions agree with TRBD1. The CDR3 covers 17 residues. Trimming removed 0 bases from V and 7 bases from J; junction bases left unmatched: 12. CDR1 is SGHRS and CDR2 is YFSETQ in the germline V gene. The CDR3 DNA follows: TGCGCCAGCAGCTTGGCGCCCGGGACAGGGGCCAGAGGGACCCAGTACTTC. This encodes CASSLAPGTGARGTQYF.

The rearrangement uses TRBV28 and TRBJ2-3, with TRBD2 matching over 10 bases. Trimming at V came to 6 bases and at J to 5 bases, leaving 11 bases not matched to a gene. CDR3 length: 16 residues. CDR1 and CDR2 (germline): MDHEN, SYDVKM. CDR3 amino acids: CASSPLAGGMGDTQYF. CDR3 nucleotides: TGTGCCAGCAGCCCATTAGCGGGGGGCATGGGAGATACGCAGTATTTT. The full variable domain, in which reference TRBV28 and TRBJ2-3 provide the parts outside the CDR3, is DVKVTQSSRYLVKRTGEKVFLECVQDMDHENMFWYRQDPGLGLRLIYFSYDVKMKEKGDIPEGYSVSREKKERFSLILESASTNQTSMYLCASSPLAGGMGDTQYFGPGTRLTVL.

The V call is TRBV30, the J call TRBJ2-1; perhaps TRBD2 as D (6 bases). Germline assignment: CDR1 GTSNPN and CDR2 SVGIG (reference sequence). Trimming removed 2 bases at V and 6 bases at J, with 14 bases between. The CDR3 is 14 amino acids. The CDR3 reads CAWSLDSGLNEQFF. CDR3 nucleotide sequence: TGTGCCTGGAGTCTTGATAGCGGACTCAATGAGCAGTTCTTC.

The chain joins TRBV27 to TRBJ2-1; 12 bases agree with TRBD2. The CDR3 loop spans 17 amino acids. V dropped 6 bases and J dropped 7; count of bases not matched to a gene: 13. Germline values: CDR1 MNHEY, CDR2 SMNVEV (reference sequence). CDR3 loop: CASSSRLAGVGGNEQFF. Here the CDR3 DNA reads TGTGCCAGCAGCTCCCGACTAGCGGGAGTTGGGGGGAATGAGCAGTTCTTC.

V usage is TRBV7-9 and J usage is TRBJ1-4; D is ambiguous. Germline V gene lookup returns CDR1 SEHNR and CDR2 FQNEAQ (reference sequence). CDR3 length: 14 residues. Trimming pared 5 bases from V and 0 bases from J, leaving 7 bases between. The CDR3 loop is CASSPSATNEKLFF. CDR3 nucleotides: TGTGCCAGCAGCCCCAGCGCAACTAATGAAAAACTGTTTTTT.

This rearrangement joins TRBV28 to TRBJ1-1; 8 nucleotides match TRBD1. V dropped 4 bases and J dropped 5; count of bases not matched to a gene: 6. Germline V lookup: CDR1 MDHEN, CDR2 SYDVKM. The length of the CDR3 is 14 residues. The CDR3 protein is CASSSTGAGTEAFF. The CDR3 DNA sequence: TGTGCCAGCAGTTCGACAGGGGCGGGGACTGAAGCTTTCTTT. Filled out from reference TRBV28 and TRBJ1-1, the complete variable domain reads DVKVTQSSRYLVKRTGEKVFLECVQDMDHENMFWYRQDPGLGLRLIYFSYDVKMKEKGDIPEGYSVSREKKERFSLILESASTNQTSMYLCASSSTGAGTEAFFGQGTRLTVV.

This chain connects TRBV5-6 to TRBJ2-7; 9 nucleotides line up with TRBD2. The ends lost 4 bases at V and 5 bases at J; junction bases unmatched: 10. The germline V gene has CDR1 SGHDT and CDR2 YYEEEE. The CDR3 has 15 amino acids. The CDR3 region is CASSVAGGRYNEQYF. CDR3 in DNA: TGTGCCAGCAGCGTGGCGGGGGGGCGGTATAACGAGCAGTACTTC.

This clone has a handful of counts. The chain carries TRBV19 and TRBJ1-2; maybe TRBD1 (5 bases). CDR1 and CDR2 (germline): LNHDA, SQIVND (reference sequence). CDR3 length equals 13 residues. V was clipped by 6 bases and J by 0 bases, with 8 bases between them. The CDR3 DNA reads as TGTGCCAGTAGACCGGGGGCTAACTATGGCTACACCTTC. Translated: CASRPGANYGYTF.

The chain uses TRBV5-1 and TRBJ2-3; 14 positions agree with TRBD2. Germline CDR1 reads SGHRS; CDR2 reads YFSETQ. V lost 4 bases to trimming and J lost 5 bases; unmatched junction nucleotides: 6. The CDR3 loop spans 16 amino acids. For the CDR3, the DNA is TGCGCCAGCAGCACCGGGACTAGCGGGAGTGGAGATACGCAGTATTTT. This translates into CASSTGTSGSGDTQYF.